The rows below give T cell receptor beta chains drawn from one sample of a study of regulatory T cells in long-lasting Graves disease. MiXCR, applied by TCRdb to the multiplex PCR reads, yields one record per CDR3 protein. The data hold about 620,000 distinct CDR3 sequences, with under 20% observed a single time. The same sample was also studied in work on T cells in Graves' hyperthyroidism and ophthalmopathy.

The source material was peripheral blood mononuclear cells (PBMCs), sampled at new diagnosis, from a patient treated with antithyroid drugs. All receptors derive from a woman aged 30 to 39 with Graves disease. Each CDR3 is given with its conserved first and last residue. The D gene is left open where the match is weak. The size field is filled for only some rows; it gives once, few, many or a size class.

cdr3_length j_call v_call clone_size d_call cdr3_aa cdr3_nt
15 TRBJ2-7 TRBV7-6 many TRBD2 CASSPPSGSSYEQYF TGTGCCAGCAGCCCCCCAAGCGGGAGTTCCTACGAGCAGTACTTC
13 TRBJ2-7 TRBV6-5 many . CASSYVQGGEQYF TGTGCCAGCAGTTACGTTCAGGGGGGAGAGCAGTACTTC
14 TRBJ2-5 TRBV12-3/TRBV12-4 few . CASSKKTAPETQYF TGTGCCAGCAGCAAAAAGACAGCCCCAGAGACCCAGTACTTC
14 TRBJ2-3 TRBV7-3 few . CASSLYLGADTQYF TGTGCCAGCAGCTTATATTTGGGGGCGGATACGCAGTATTTT
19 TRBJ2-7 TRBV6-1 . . CASSQVFNVGAYGAYEQYF TGTGCCAGCAGCCAAGTGTTCAATGTGGGGGCCTACGGGGCCTACGAGCAGTACTTC
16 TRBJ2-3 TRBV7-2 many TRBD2 CASSSGSGASTDTQYF TGTGCCAGCTCCTCGGGAAGCGGGGCTAGCACAGATACGCAGTATTTT
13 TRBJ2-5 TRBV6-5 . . CASSYGPGETQYF TGTGCCAGCAGTTACGGACCCGGAGAGACCCAGTACTTC
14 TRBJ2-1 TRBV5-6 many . CASSHEARRHEQFF TGTGCCAGCAGCCATGAGGCTAGACGGCATGAGCAGTTCTTC
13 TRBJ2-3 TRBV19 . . CASLPSGTDTQYF TGTGCCAGTTTGCCCAGCGGCACAGATACGCAGTATTTT
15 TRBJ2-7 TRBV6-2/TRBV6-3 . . CASSYGGGTLYEQYF TGTGCCAGCAGTTACGGAGGGGGTACCCTCTACGAGCAGTACTTC
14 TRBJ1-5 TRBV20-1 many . CSARDGVGNQPQHF TGCAGTGCTAGGGACGGAGTCGGCAATCAGCCCCAGCATTTT
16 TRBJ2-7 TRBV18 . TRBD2 CASSPSGTSGSYEQYF TGTGCCAGCTCACCGTCCGGGACTAGCGGATCCTACGAGCAGTACTTC
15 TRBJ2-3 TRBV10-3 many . CAISRNGQSTDTQYF TGTGCCATCAGCCGAAACGGACAGTCCACAGATACGCAGTATTTT
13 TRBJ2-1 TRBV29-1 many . CSPTVGSYNEQFF TGCAGCCCTACCGTTGGCTCCTACAATGAGCAGTTCTTC
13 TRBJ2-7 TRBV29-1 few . CSVKSPTRSEQYF TGCAGCGTTAAAAGCCCTACAAGATCCGAGCAGTACTTC
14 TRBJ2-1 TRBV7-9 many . CASTFLTWEHEQFF TGTGCCAGCACCTTCCTCACGTGGGAGCATGAGCAGTTCTTC
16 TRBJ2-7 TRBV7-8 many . CASSVGDSEGSYEQYF TGTGCCAGCAGCGTAGGCGACTCTGAGGGCTCCTACGAGCAGTACTTC
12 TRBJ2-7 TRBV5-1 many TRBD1 CASRRDREEQYF TGCGCCAGCAGACGGGACAGGGAAGAGCAGTACTTC
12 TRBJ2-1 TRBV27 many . CASSFAGDEQFF TGTGCCAGCAGTTTCGCGGGTGATGAGCAGTTCTTC
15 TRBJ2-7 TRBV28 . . CASSSGGAGTYEQYF TGTGCCAGCAGTTCGGGCGGGGCGGGGACCTACGAGCAGTACTTC
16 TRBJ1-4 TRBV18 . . CASSLITGSTNEKLFF TGTGCCAGCTCACTTATAACAGGTTCAACTAATGAAAAACTGTTTTTT
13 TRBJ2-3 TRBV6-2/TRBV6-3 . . CASIPSGEDTQYF TGTGCCAGCATTCCTTCCGGGGAAGATACGCAGTATTTT
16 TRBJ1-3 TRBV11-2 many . CASTTRGWGSGNTIYF TGTGCCAGCACTACGCGAGGATGGGGCTCTGGAAACACCATATATTTT
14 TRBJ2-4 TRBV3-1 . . CASSESRVSNIQYF TGTGCCAGCAGCGAGTCCAGGGTATCAAACATTCAGTACTTC
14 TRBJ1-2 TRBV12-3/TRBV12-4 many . CASSSGMWDYGYTF TGTGCCAGCAGTTCAGGGATGTGGGACTATGGCTACACCTTC
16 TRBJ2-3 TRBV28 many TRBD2 CASSLRLAVRRDTQYF TGTGCCAGCAGTCTACGACTAGCGGTGCGTCGGGATACGCAGTATTTT
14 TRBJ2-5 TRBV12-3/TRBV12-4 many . CASSLGPQQETQYF TGTGCCAGCAGTTTAGGGCCTCAGCAAGAGACCCAGTACTTC
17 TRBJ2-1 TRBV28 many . CASSLPGQPFSYNEQFF TGTGCCAGCAGTTTACCGGGCCAGCCCTTCTCCTACAATGAGCAGTTCTTC
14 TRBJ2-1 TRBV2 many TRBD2 CASSPGLGNNEQFF TGTGCCAGCAGCCCAGGACTAGGAAACAATGAGCAGTTCTTC
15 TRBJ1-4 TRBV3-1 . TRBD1 CASRKQGGLREKLFF TGTGCCAGCAGGAAACAGGGGGGTCTACGAGAAAAACTGTTTTTT
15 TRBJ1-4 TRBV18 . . CASSPSVLNNEKLSF TGTGCCAGCTCACCCTCAGTCCTCAATAATGAAAAACTGTCTTTT
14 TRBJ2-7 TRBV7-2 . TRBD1 CASSLGTGTLGQYF TGTGCCAGCAGCTTAGGGACAGGGACCCTGGGGCAGTACTTC
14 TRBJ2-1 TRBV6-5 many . CASRSEGARREQFF TGTGCCAGCCGTTCGGAGGGGGCCCGGAGGGAGCAGTTCTTC
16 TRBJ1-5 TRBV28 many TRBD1 CASSPRTGVANQPQHF TGTGCCAGCAGTCCGCGGACAGGAGTGGCAAATCAGCCCCAGCATTTT
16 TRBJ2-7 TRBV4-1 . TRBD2 CASSQRLAGGSYEQYF TGCGCCAGCAGCCAGAGACTAGCGGGGGGCTCCTACGAGCAGTACTTC
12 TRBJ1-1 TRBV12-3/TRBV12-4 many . CASTRANTEAFF TGTGCCAGCACTAGGGCGAACACTGAAGCTTTCTTT
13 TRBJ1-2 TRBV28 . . CASSSLDRYGYTF TGTGCCAGCAGTTCCCTCGACAGATATGGCTACACCTTC
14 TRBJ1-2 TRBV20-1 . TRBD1 CSSPGGQVTYGYTF TGCAGTTCCCCGGGGGGACAGGTGACCTATGGCTACACCTTC
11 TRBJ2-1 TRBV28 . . CASLSLTQQFF TGTGCCAGCCTCTCACTGACCCAGCAGTTCTTC
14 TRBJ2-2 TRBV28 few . CASSLVTESGELFF TGTGCCAGCAGTTTAGTCACCGAGTCCGGGGAGCTGTTTTTT
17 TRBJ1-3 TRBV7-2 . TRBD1 CASSLGTGQGVGNTIYF TGTGCCAGCAGCTTAGGGACCGGACAGGGAGTTGGAAACACCATATATTTT
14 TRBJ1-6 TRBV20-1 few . CSARSGPQNSPLHF TGCAGTGCTAGGTCAGGGCCACAAAATTCACCCCTCCACTTT
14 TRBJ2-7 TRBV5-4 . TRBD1 CASSLWDRFYEQYF TGTGCCAGCAGCTTGTGGGACAGGTTTTACGAGCAGTACTTC
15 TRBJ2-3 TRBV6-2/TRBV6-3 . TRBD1 CASSEWDSRTDTQYF TGTGCCAGCAGTGAATGGGACAGTCGCACAGATACGCAGTATTTT
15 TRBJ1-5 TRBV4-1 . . CASSQEGTPFPGLHF TGCGCCAGCAGCCAAGAAGGGACACCGTTCCCAGGTTTACATTTT
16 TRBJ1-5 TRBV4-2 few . CASSQVTTSSNQPQHF TGTGCCAGCAGCCAAGTCACTACAAGTAGCAATCAGCCCCAGCATTTT
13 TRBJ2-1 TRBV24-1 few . CATSDVGGNEQFF TGTGCCACCAGTGATGTAGGGGGAAACGAGCAGTTCTTC
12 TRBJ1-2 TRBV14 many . CASSQSDRRYTF TGTGCCAGCAGCCAATCGGACCGGCGCTACACCTTC
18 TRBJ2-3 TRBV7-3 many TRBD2 CASSSSTSGRANTDTQYF TGTGCCAGCAGCTCCTCGACTAGCGGGAGGGCAAACACAGATACGCAGTATTTT
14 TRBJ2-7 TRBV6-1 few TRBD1 CASQGQGSSYEQYF TGTGCCAGCCAGGGACAGGGAAGCTCCTACGAGCAGTACTTC
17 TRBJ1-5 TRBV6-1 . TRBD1 CAGSLPTGEVSNQPQHF TGTGCCGGCAGTCTACCGACAGGGGAGGTGAGCAATCAGCCCCAGCATTTT
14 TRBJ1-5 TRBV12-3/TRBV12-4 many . CASSLAPSNQPQHF TGTGCCAGCAGTTTAGCGCCTAGCAATCAGCCCCAGCATTTT
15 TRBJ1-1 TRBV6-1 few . CASRGPQLSNTEAFF TGTGCCAGCAGGGGCCCACAACTCTCGAACACTGAAGCTTTCTTT
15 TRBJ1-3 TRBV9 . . CASSSSTFSGNAIYF TGTGCCAGCAGCTCTTCGACTTTCTCTGGAAACGCCATATATTTT